The clone carrying this TCR beta chain was seen a handful of times. The antigen is unknown. The record originates from a study of metastatic and nonmetastatic thyroid tumors. Study in general: For malignant and benign thyroid patients, tumor or nodule tissue and blood were the sources whose repertoires were compared. General observations from the study: Benign nodules were reported to have significantly lower TCR beta diversity than malignant thyroid tumors, in blood and tumor.

Every patient underwent thyroid surgery untreated. In the original processing: In papillary thyroid cancer, a distant-metastasis classifier was built using CDR3 differences across clinicopathological groups. TCRdb recomputed clones from the PCR reads via MiXCR. These V and J calls originate from TCRdb's pipeline instead of the authors' own analysis. The table lists thousands of clones, 35% of them singletons, with 27% in the top ten. The CDR3 sequence is 14 residues long. Germline V gene lookup returns CDR1 MNHNS and CDR2 SASEGT. Trimming took off 6 bases at V and 6 bases at J, with 15 bases between the two ends.

The sample taken for sequencing was adjacent normal tissue. The V gene is TRBV6-1, the J gene TRBJ2-1; weak D call: TRBD1 (5 bases). The clonotype was recovered from a male donor with papillary thyroid cancer or a benign thyroid nodule (not recorded which). Some clones in this sample may be carry-over from other donors' samples. The CDR3 loop is CASSPGHRFNEQFF. CDR3 in DNA: TGTGCCAGCAGCCCTGGGCACAGGTTCAATGAGCAGTTCTTC.